The 4 T cell receptor beta chains reported below all come from one sample, sequenced in a study of blood T cell repertoires in COVID-19. Assay: immunoSEQ multiplex PCR; the TCRdb copy retains only in-frame clones and omits some. The data contain over 140,000 clones, over 60% of them singletons. Sequenced: peripheral blood. Receptors were obtained from a woman aged 45-60 years with active or convalescent COVID-19.

This clone occurred a few times. This chain joins TRBV6-2 or TRBV6-3 and TRBJ2-5; 8 nucleotides agree with TRBD1. CDR1 and CDR2 from the germline V gene are MNHEY and SVGEGT. This CDR3 contains 15 residues. V trimming: 4 bases; J trimming: 2 bases; junction bases outside the gene matches: 6. The CDR3 DNA is TGTGCCAGCAGTTTAGGACAGGGCCCTCAAGAGACCCAGTACTTC. Its translation is CASSLGQGPQETQYF.

For the CDR3, the DNA is TGTGCCAGCAGTTTACCCCCCAGCTCCTATAATTCACCCCTCCACTTT. It yields the protein CASSLPPSSYNSPLHF. This chain uses TRBV27 with TRBJ1-6; D call uncertain. The V end lost 2 bases, the J end lost 0 bases, and 8 bases lay between the germline ends. Germline V gene data show CDR1 as MNHEY and CDR2 as SMNVEV (reference sequence). This CDR3 is 16 amino acids long.

This rearrangement joins TRBV15 to TRBJ1-5, with D perhaps TRBD1 (5 bases). Germline V gene data show CDR1 as LNHNV and CDR2 as YYDKDF (reference sequence). V lost 0 bases and J 2 bases, leaving 11 bases between the germline ends. This CDR3 contains 16 residues. DNA of the CDR3: TGTGCCACCAGCAGAGATCGAGAAGGGGGCAATCAGCCCCAGCATTTT. Translation gives CATSRDREGGNQPQHF. The full variable domain, with the rest looked up from reference TRBV15 and TRBJ1-5, is DAMVIQNPRYQVTQFGKPVTLSCSQTLNHNVMYWYQQKSSQAPKLLFHYYDKDFNNEADTPDNFQSRRPNTSFCFLDIRSPGLGDTAMYLCATSRDREGGNQPQHFGDGTRLSIL.

The chain is built from TRBV5-1 and TRBJ1-2; 12 positions agree with TRBD1. The CDR3 covers 18 residues. With V trimmed by 3 bases and J by 5 bases, 14 bases remained unmatched. Germline values: CDR1 SGHRS, CDR2 YFSETQ. CDR3 residues: CASSSGMGQGALAYGYTF. For the CDR3, the DNA is TGCGCCAGCAGCTCCGGTATGGGACAGGGGGCTCTAGCATATGGCTACACCTTC.